This record covers a single T cell receptor beta chain. Its specificity is unknown. The record originates from a study of blood T cells in healthy people across ages. The germline V gene has CDR1 SGHTA and CDR2 FQGNSA. This CDR3 contains 14 residues. The V and J ends lost 4 bases and 4 bases respectively, with 11 bases between them. A sample-barcoded 5' primer and a J-beta primer mix were used in a second PCR of roughly 7 to 11 cycles. Each cDNA was tagged by a template-switch adaptor containing 12 random nucleotides. A single record per CDR3 protein comes from TCRdb applying MiXCR to the 5' RACE reads. The sample consists of nearly 800,000 distinct CDR3 sequences, roughly 25% of them appearing once. Study observations and caveats: Older age coincided with a roughly linear decline in TCR beta diversity per million T cells. Diversity was higher, and naive CD4+ cells more numerous, in long-lived donors than in aged donors.

These data also featured in a second study, about T cells of mothers and their children.

The sequencing input was blood. The genes are TRBV7-2 and TRBJ1-5, with D tentatively TRBD1 (5 bases). This sequence originates from a boy aged 5-17 years in good health. This CDR3 is CASSSPGGNQPQHF. The CDR3 nucleotides are TGTGCCAGCAGCTCACCCGGGGGGAATCAGCCCCAGCATTTT. The variable domain in full, with the rest retrieved from reference TRBV7-2 and TRBJ1-5, is GAGVSQSPSNKVTEKGKDVELRCDPISGHTALYWYRQSLGQGLEFLIYFQGNSAPDKSGLPSDRFSAERTGGSVSTLTIQRTQQEDSAVYLCASSSPGGNQPQHFGDGTRLSIL.